A single T cell receptor (beta chain) is shown here with its context. Its antigen is unknown. The data stem from a study of cytomegalovirus exposure and HLA in healthy donors. Background on the study: There were 117 million unique TCR beta sequences, drawn from some 180 million T cells, in an earlier analysis. Clustering assigned 81% of the approximately 400 genotyped donors to the Caucasian-associated ancestry cluster. Whole-study results and caveats: Sequencing likely generated an artifact that appeared as a cluster of highly shared sequence variants.

Primers included in the PCR were 60 Vbeta and 13 Jbeta primers. Generated by immunoSEQ multiplex PCR, the TCRdb table keeps only in-frame clones and is missing some. This table holds more than 65,000 clones, around three quarters found once. Between the trimmed V and J ends, which lost 0 bases and 2 bases, there was a span of 17 bases. CDR1 and CDR2 from the germline V gene are GTSNPN and SVGIG (reference sequence). This CDR3 contains 17 residues. This TCR came from a woman in her thirties or forties in good health and CMV-seropositive. The V gene is TRBV30, the J gene TRBJ2-1, with a weak D call TRBD2 (6 bases). What was sequenced was PBMCs. CDR3 nucleotide sequence: TGTGCCTGGAGTGTTCCTCAGACTAGGCAGACCTACAATGAGCAGTTCTTC. Its translation is CAWSVPQTRQTYNEQFF.